Listed below are T cell receptor beta chains from one sample, sequenced in a study of shared clonotypes between healthy human individuals. Some clones are missing from TCRdb's copy, which holds only in-frame ones; the method was immunoSEQ multiplex PCR. The sample has about half a million clones, around 80% seen once; the top ten hold 10% to 15%. The material sequenced was PBMCs. Receptor source: a middle-aged woman in good health. Some clones in this sample may be carry-over from other donors' samples. The CDR3 runs from the conserved cysteine through the conserved F or W. D genes are given only for firm matches. Where a row states a size, it is once, few, many or the class of an expanded clone; other rows omit it.

V gene,D gene,clone size,J gene,CDR3 DNA,CDR3 protein
TRBV5-1,.,.,TRBJ2-7,TGCGCCAGCAGAGGGCACGAGCCCGGCTCCTACGAGCAGTACTTC,CASRGHEPGSYEQYF
TRBV11-1,TRBD1,once,TRBJ2-7,TGTGCCAGCAGCTTAGATGCGACAGGGAGCTACGAGCAGTACTTC,CASSLDATGSYEQYF
TRBV30,.,few,TRBJ1-5,TGTGCCTGGAGTGTATTGGACACTAATCAGCCCCAGCATTTT,CAWSVLDTNQPQHF
TRBV18,.,.,TRBJ1-4,TGTGCCAGCTCACCGCGGGACACCGCAACTAATGAAAAACTGTTTTTT,CASSPRDTATNEKLFF
TRBV10-3,TRBD2,.,TRBJ2-1,TGTGCCATCAATTCTATAGCGGGAGTTACCAATGAGCAGTTCTTC,CAINSIAGVTNEQFF
TRBV4-3,.,.,TRBJ1-5,TGCGCCAGCAGCCAAGATTGGGGCAATCAGCCCCAGCATTTT,CASSQDWGNQPQHF
TRBV5-1,TRBD2,.,TRBJ2-3,TGCGCCAGCAGCAACGGACTAGCGGGAAGCACAGATACGCAGTATTTT,CASSNGLAGSTDTQYF
TRBV2,.,.,TRBJ1-2,TGTGCCAGCAGTGACAGGGGTGACTATGGCTACACCTTC,CASSDRGDYGYTF
TRBV6-5,TRBD1,.,TRBJ1-3,TGTGCCAGCAGGGACAGGGGGCGTCGAGGAAACACCATATATTTT,CASRDRGRRGNTIYF
TRBV18,TRBD1,.,TRBJ2-3,TGTGCCAGCTCCCTAGCCCGGGACAGGGTCCCCGATACGCAGTATTTT,CASSLARDRVPDTQYF
TRBV4-2,.,once,TRBJ1-5,TGTGCCAGCAGCCAACAAGTGGGCCCTAACGGGGTATATCAGCCCCAGCATTTT,CASSQQVGPNGVYQPQHF
TRBV2,TRBD1,.,TRBJ1-1,TGTGCCAGCAGTGAAGAGCTTATGAGGGGGCGGGCTTTCTTT,CASSEELMRGRAFF
TRBV30,.,.,TRBJ1-1,TGTGCCTGGAGTGGCAGTATGAACACTGAAGCTTTCTTT,CAWSGSMNTEAFF
TRBV28,TRBD1,.,TRBJ1-5,TGTGCCAGCAGTTTAGGAGGGACAGGGTTTCAGCCCCAGCATTTT,CASSLGGTGFQPQHF
TRBV28,TRBD2,.,TRBJ2-2,TGTGCCAGCAGTAGGACTAGCGGGACCACCGGGGAGCTGTTTTTT,CASSRTSGTTGELFF
TRBV5-4,.,.,TRBJ1-1,TGTGCCAGCACCTACACCATCGTAGACAGTCGGAACACTGAAGCTTTCTTT,CASTYTIVDSRNTEAFF
TRBV4-3,.,.,TRBJ1-1,TGCGCCAGCAGCCAAGAGGGCGGGAACACTGAAGCTTTCTTT,CASSQEGGNTEAFF
TRBV2,TRBD2,many,TRBJ2-7,TGTGCCAGCAGTGTATCCAGCGGGATGGGGTCCTACGAGCAGTACTTC,CASSVSSGMGSYEQYF
TRBV28,.,.,TRBJ2-1,TGTGCCAGCAGCTGGGGGGCAGGCTACAATGAGCAGTTCTTC,CASSWGAGYNEQFF
TRBV11-2,TRBD2,.,TRBJ2-2,TGTGCCAGCAGCTTAGTGGGCGGGAGGTTCACCGGGGAGCTGTTTTTT,CASSLVGGRFTGELFF
TRBV6-6,.,.,TRBJ1-5,TGTGCCAGCAGTTACACAGGGAGTCAGCCCCAGCATTTT,CASSYTGSQPQHF
TRBV29-1,TRBD1,.,TRBJ2-7,TGCAGCGGGCGGACAGGGGACTACGAGCAGTACTTC,CSGRTGDYEQYF
TRBV7-9,.,.,TRBJ2-3,TGTGCCAGCAGCCCCCTCAGGCTAAACACAGATACGCAGTATTTT,CASSPLRLNTDTQYF
TRBV7-3,.,.,TRBJ2-3,TGTGCCAGCAGCTTAACTGGTCTTACAGATACGCAGTATTTT,CASSLTGLTDTQYF
TRBV19,TRBD1,.,TRBJ1-5,TGTGCCAGTAGTATCCCTCGACAGGGAAAGGTTACTAGCAATCAGCCCCAGCATTTT,CASSIPRQGKVTSNQPQHF
TRBV18,.,.,TRBJ1-1,TGTGCCAGCTCAGCGACTCTCAGGGCGTTGAACACTGAAGCTTTCTTT,CASSATLRALNTEAFF
TRBV6-5,TRBD1,.,TRBJ1-2,TGTGCCAGCAGTTACGGGACAGCGAACTATGGCTACACCTTC,CASSYGTANYGYTF
TRBV27,.,many,TRBJ2-3,TGTGCCAGCAGCCCTAGCACAGATACGCAGTATTTT,CASSPSTDTQYF
TRBV28,TRBD1,.,TRBJ1-5,TGTGCCAGCAGTTTAGACAGGGCTGAGAATCAGCCCCAGCATTTT,CASSLDRAENQPQHF
TRBV6-1,.,.,TRBJ2-5,TGTGCCAGCAGTGAAAGTACGGACCAAGAGACCCAGTACTTC,CASSESTDQETQYF
TRBV14,TRBD1,.,TRBJ2-5,TGTGCCAGCAGCCAAGACTGGAGACAGGGAGAGACCCAGTACTTC,CASSQDWRQGETQYF
TRBV10-3,.,many,TRBJ2-7,TGTGCCATCAGTGAAATAGGGTCAGAGCAGTACTTC,CAISEIGSEQYF
TRBV6-1,TRBD1,.,TRBJ1-5,TGTGCCAGCAGGGGGACAGTTAATCAGCCCCAGCATTTT,CASRGTVNQPQHF
TRBV7-9,.,.,TRBJ1-2,TGTGCCAGCAGCCCGGACAGCAACTATGGCTACACCTTC,CASSPDSNYGYTF
TRBV27,.,.,TRBJ1-4,TGTGCCAGCAGTTTATCGAGTGCAACTAATGAAAAACTGTTTTTT,CASSLSSATNEKLFF
TRBV7-9,.,.,TRBJ2-3,TGTGCCAGCAGCGCCGTGGGGGGTGGGAGCACAGATACGCAGTATTTT,CASSAVGGGSTDTQYF
TRBV11-2,TRBD1,.,TRBJ2-7,TGTGCCAGCAGCCTGGGACAGACCTACGAGCAGTACTTC,CASSLGQTYEQYF
TRBV19,.,.,TRBJ2-2,TGTGCCAGTACCCCTCAGACAGGAGCGAACACCGGGGAGCTGTTTTTT,CASTPQTGANTGELFF
TRBV21-1,.,.,TRBJ1-4,TGTGCCAGAGGGGACGGCTCGAGGAATGAAAAACTGTTTTTT,CARGDGSRNEKLFF
TRBV7-9,TRBD1,.,TRBJ1-1,TGTGCCAGCAGCTTGCAGGGGGGGAACACTGAAGCTTTCTTT,CASSLQGGNTEAFF
TRBV6-6,.,.,TRBJ2-7,TGTGCCAGCAAGTCACACGAGCAGTACTTC,CASKSHEQYF
TRBV5-1,.,.,TRBJ2-2,TGCGCCAGCAGCTTGAGTAGCATAGGCACCGGGGAGCTGTTTTTT,CASSLSSIGTGELFF
TRBV6-1,TRBD2,.,TRBJ2-3,TGTGCCAGCAGTGATCTAGCGGGCGTCTTTGACACGCAGTATTTT,CASSDLAGVFDTQYF
TRBV5-1,.,.,TRBJ1-3,TGCGCCAGCAGCCCTTCGACAGACCCGGGAGGAAACACCATATATTTT,CASSPSTDPGGNTIYF
TRBV6-5,TRBD1,.,TRBJ2-7,TGTGCCAGCAGTTACGACTGGCAGGGGGCCTACGAGCAGTACTTC,CASSYDWQGAYEQYF
TRBV11-2,TRBD2,.,TRBJ2-5,TGTGCCAGCAGCTTAAGTAGCGGGAGAGAGACCCAGTACTTC,CASSLSSGRETQYF
TRBV7-9,.,.,TRBJ2-3,TGTGCCAGCAGCCCGGATCTGACAGATACGCAGTATTTT,CASSPDLTDTQYF
TRBV5-4,.,.,TRBJ1-5,TGTGCCAGCAGCTTGGACAGTAATCAGCCCCAGCATTTT,CASSLDSNQPQHF
TRBV5-5,.,.,TRBJ1-1,TGTGCCAGCAGCTCCCAGATTGTCACTGAAGCTTTCTTT,CASSSQIVTEAFF
TRBV18,TRBD1,.,TRBJ1-1,TGTGCCAGCTCACCTAGACAGGGGGTAGGGGACACTGAAGCTTTCTTT,CASSPRQGVGDTEAFF
TRBV5-3,.,.,TRBJ1-2,TGTGCCAGAAGAGTCCGCGGGGGCGCCCCCCGGCCTAACTATGGCTACACCTTC,CARRVRGGAPRPNYGYTF
TRBV11-2,.,.,TRBJ2-7,TGTGCCAGCAGCTTAGAGCGGTTCTACGAGCAGTACTTC,CASSLERFYEQYF
TRBV7-9,.,few,TRBJ1-4,TGTGCCAGCAGCCGGGCCGGGGAGGTTGAAAAACTGTTTTTT,CASSRAGEVEKLFF
TRBV29-1,.,.,TRBJ2-3,TGCAGCGTTGAGAGGACTGGCGCAGATACGCAGTATTTT,CSVERTGADTQYF
TRBV7-9,.,.,TRBJ1-1,TGTGCCAGCAGCTGGGGGACCCTGAACACTGAAGCTTTCTTT,CASSWGTLNTEAFF
TRBV28,.,.,TRBJ1-1,TGTGCCAGCAGTCCCCCGGGGTCTGAAGCTTTCTTT,CASSPPGSEAFF
TRBV6-1,.,.,TRBJ2-7,TGTGCCAGCAGTGAAGCCCCCGGGAATTCGGGCGAGCAGTACTTC,CASSEAPGNSGEQYF